This TCR beta chain was observed in a study of cytomegalovirus exposure and HLA in healthy donors. In its sample, this clone was seen a few times. The antigen remains unidentified. 13 Jbeta primers and 60 Vbeta primers were used for the PCR. The repertoire was sequenced with immunoSEQ multiplex PCR; TCRdb's copy has only in-frame clones and lacks some. The data contain roughly 200,000 clones, roughly 13% of them singletons. The germline V gene has CDR1 LGHNA and CDR2 YNFKEQ. The CDR3 is 14 amino acids. V dropped 4 bases and J dropped 2 bases, with 11 bases sitting between them. Study observations and caveats: Presence/absence analyses rested on an assumption that sequencing depth was roughly uniform across donors.

The source material was PBMCs. The V call is TRBV4-2, the J call TRBJ1-2; possibly TRBD1 for D (6 bases). This clonotype originated in a man in his fifties in good health and CMV-seropositive. The CDR3 sequence is CASSPFDRNYGYTF. The CDR3 coding sequence is TGTGCCAGCAGCCCTTTCGACAGGAACTATGGCTACACCTTC.